Below are 15 T cell receptor beta chains sequenced from a single sample in a study of beta chain features in type 1 diabetes. Of the isolated RNA, all was reverse transcribed, and so the sequenced material was expressed TCRB transcripts. Data came from immunoSEQ multiplex PCR; TCRdb stores just in-frame clones and leaves some out. The sample includes hundreds of thousands of clones, around 15% of them seen just once. The specimen sequenced was naive CD4+ T cells from blood. The receptors stem from a man between 18 and 35 years old in good health.

This clone appeared a few times. The chain combines TRBV15 with TRBJ1-4, with a tentative D call TRBD1 (5 bases). CDR1 is LNHNV and CDR2 is YYDKDF in the germline V gene (reference sequence). The CDR3 consists of 16 residues. V was clipped by 5 bases and J by 11 bases, with 24 bases between them. DNA for the CDR3: TGTGCCACCAGCGGACCTACCGGGACTTCGGGCGGGAAACTGTTTTTT. Translated, it gives CATSGPTGTSGGKLFF.

This clone was seen only a few times. This rearrangement joins TRBV19 to TRBJ1-2; D may be TRBD1 (6 bases). CDR1 and CDR2 (germline): LNHDA, SQIVND (reference sequence). The CDR3 covers 13 residues. V dropped 6 bases and J dropped 7 bases, with 15 bases sitting between them. CDR3 in amino acids: CASSTTGFAGYTF. DNA for the CDR3: TGTGCCAGTAGCACAACAGGGTTTGCTGGCTACACCTTC.

This clone has just a few counts. This sequence joins TRBV7-2 and TRBJ2-3; D is tentatively TRBD1 or TRBD2 (5 bases each). V shed 3 bases and J shed 1 base, with 14 bases lying between them. The CDR3 runs to 16 residues. In germline, CDR1 is SGHTA, CDR2 FQGNSA. In DNA, the CDR3 is TGTGCCAGCAGCTTGTACACCGGGACGGGCACAGATACGCAGTATTTT. Encoded protein: CASSLYTGTGTDTQYF.

This clone turned up a few times. The chain recombines TRBV4-1 with TRBJ2-2; possibly TRBD2 for D (5 bases). V dropped 2 bases and J dropped 9 bases, with 16 bases sitting between them. This CDR3 contains 15 residues. Per germline, CDR1 MGHRA and CDR2 YSYEKL. The CDR3 is CASSQLTRGSRELFF. The DNA of the CDR3 is TGCGCCAGCAGCCAATTAACCCGGGGAAGTCGGGAGCTGTTTTTT.

The chain is built from TRBV28 and TRBJ2-1; 11 bases fit TRBD2. The length of the CDR3 is 17 residues. The ends lost 0 bases at V and 5 bases at J; junction bases unmatched: 6. CDR1 and CDR2 (germline): MDHEN, SYDVKM. The CDR3 here is CASSLWELAGEDNEQFF. DNA for the CDR3: TGTGCCAGCAGTTTATGGGAACTAGCGGGAGAGGACAATGAGCAGTTCTTC. The full variable domain, with the rest looked up from reference TRBV28 and TRBJ2-1, is DVKVTQSSRYLVKRTGEKVFLECVQDMDHENMFWYRQDPGLGLRLIYFSYDVKMKEKGDIPEGYSVSREKKERFSLILESASTNQTSMYLCASSLWELAGEDNEQFFGPGTRLTVL.

The V gene is TRBV2, the J gene TRBJ1-5; no reliable D call. V was pared by 7 bases and J by 6 bases, with 13 bases between. This CDR3 has 13 residues. Germline CDR1 reads SNHLY; CDR2 reads FYNNEI. The CDR3 DNA reads as TGTGCCAGCAAGCTAAGGGTGGCTCAGCCCCAGCATTTT. Translating it yields CASKLRVAQPQHF.

This sequence joins TRBV30 and TRBJ2-7; TRBD1 agrees at 8 bases. Germline V lookup: CDR1 GTSNPN, CDR2 SVGIG (reference sequence). Trimming at V came to 4 bases and at J to 5 bases, leaving 13 bases not matched to a gene. The CDR3 runs 15 residues. The CDR3 reads CAWTEADREFDEQYF. CDR3 nucleotides: TGTGCCTGGACCGAGGCGGACAGGGAATTCGACGAGCAGTACTTC.

With regard to this clone: Other nucleotide sequences in the sample specify the same CDR3. J is TRBJ1-3 and V is TRBV20-1; no firm D call. CDR3 size: 11 residues. CDR1 DFQATT and CDR2 SNEGSKA come from the germline V gene (reference sequence). V lost 3 bases and J 4 bases, leaving 4 bases between the germline ends. CDR3 bases: TGCAGTGCTAGTTGGGGAAACACCATATATTTT. Translated, it gives CSASWGNTIYF.

This chain links TRBV28 with TRBJ2-3; D may be TRBD1 (5 bases). Germline V gene lookup returns CDR1 MDHEN and CDR2 SYDVKM. The germline V and J ends were trimmed by 5 bases and 3 bases, with 15 bases remaining between them. The CDR3 runs 15 residues. In DNA form, the CDR3 reads TGTGCCAGCAGTCCCCATCGACCAGGGACAGATACGCAGTATTTT. Protein sequence: CASSPHRPGTDTQYF.

This clone was seen a handful of times. The chain couples TRBV30 to TRBJ1-2; 7 nucleotides line up with TRBD1. Germline assignment: CDR1 GTSNPN and CDR2 SVGIG (reference sequence). The CDR3 runs to 13 residues. Trimming at V came to 4 bases and at J to 4 bases, leaving 6 bases not matched to a gene. The CDR3 protein is CAWTGGPSYGYTF. The CDR3 nucleotides read TGTGCCTGGACAGGGGGTCCGAGCTATGGCTACACCTTC.

This clone has a count of ten or more. Other nucleotide sequences in the sample specify the same CDR3. V is TRBV7-2 and J is TRBJ2-3; D remains ambiguous. Trimming removed 0 bases at V and 5 bases at J, with 0 bases between. CDR1 and CDR2 (germline): SGHTA, FQGNSA. The CDR3 has 11 residues. CDR3 protein: CASSLADTQYF. CDR3 bases: TGTGCCAGCAGCTTAGCAGATACGCAGTATTTT. The whole variable domain, remainder taken from reference TRBV7-2 and TRBJ2-3, is GAGVSQSPSNKVTEKGKDVELRCDPISGHTALYWYRQSLGQGLEFLIYFQGNSAPDKSGLPSDRFSAERTGGSVSTLTIQRTQQEDSAVYLCASSLADTQYFGPGTRLTVL.

This clone was counted only a few times. The J gene is TRBJ2-2, the V gene TRBV9, with D possibly matching TRBD2 (5 bases). Trimming stripped 0 bases from V and 4 bases from J, with 16 bases between. The CDR3 length is 17 residues. Germline V gene data show CDR1 as SGDLS and CDR2 as YYNGEE. The CDR3 spells CASSVERWDVGTGELFF. CDR3 nucleotide sequence: TGTGCCAGCAGCGTAGAGCGGTGGGATGTGGGCACCGGGGAGCTGTTTTTT.

In this sample, this clone turned up a few times. The chain joins TRBV27 to TRBJ1-5; D is perhaps TRBD1 (5 bases). The germline V gene has CDR1 MNHEY and CDR2 SMNVEV (reference sequence). V lost 5 bases, J lost 2 bases, and 19 bases lay in between. This CDR3 has 17 residues. CDR3 in DNA: TGTGCCAGCAGTAACCGGGGGTATTCGGCGGGCAATCAGCCCCAGCATTTT. Translation gives CASSNRGYSAGNQPQHF.

The chain couples TRBV4-3 to TRBJ1-1; D might be TRBD1 (6 bases). Germline CDR1 is LGHNA and CDR2 is YSLEER. Between the trimmed V and J ends, which lost 4 bases and 7 bases, there was a span of 16 bases. The CDR3 sequence is 14 residues long. DNA of the CDR3: TGCGCCAGCAGCCGTAGGGGGGAGACCCTTGAAGCTTTCTTT. Translated: CASSRRGETLEAFF.

V gene TRBV7-9 combines with J gene TRBJ2-6, with D perhaps matching TRBD1 (5 bases). Germline V gene sequence: CDR1 SEHNR, CDR2 FQNEAQ (reference sequence). Trimming took 1 base from V and 3 from J, leaving 7 bases between them. The CDR3 totals 15 residues. Here the CDR3 DNA reads TGTGCCAGCAGCTTAGAAGGGGTTGGGGCCAACGTCCTGACTTTC. It is translated as CASSLEGVGANVLTF. Complete variable domain (other parts from reference TRBV7-9 and TRBJ2-6): DTGVSQNPRHKITKRGQNVTFRCDPISEHNRLYWYRQTLGQGPEFLTYFQNEAQLEKSRLLSDRFSAERPKGSFSTLEIQRTEQGDSAMYLCASSLEGVGANVLTFGAGSRLTVL.